These T cell receptor beta chains were read from a single sample in a study of blood T cell repertoires in COVID-19. TCRdb keeps only in-frame clones here, not all; method: immunoSEQ multiplex PCR. The data hold some 290,000 clones, with 85% to 95% observed a single time. What was sequenced was PBMCs or T cells enriched from blood (not recorded which). The origin of the receptors is a woman aged 25 to 39 who had been exposed to COVID-19. CDR3s include the opening cysteine and the closing phenylalanine or tryptophan. Clone size is shown for a subset of rows, as once, few, many or a class of expanded clone.

j_gene,len,abundance,v_gene,CDR3aa
TRBJ1-6,14,NA,TRBV2,CASSERSENSPLHF
TRBJ1-1,12,NA,TRBV7-6,CASSLVGGEAFF
TRBJ2-3,14,few,TRBV7-6,CASSLRDNTDTQYF
TRBJ1-4,16,NA,TRBV19,CASSKLTGRGNEKLFF
TRBJ2-7,13,NA,TRBV9,CASSVGGQGEQYF
TRBJ1-5,14,NA,TRBV18,CASSPADSNQPQHF
TRBJ1-4,18,NA,TRBV18,CASSPQGASGAANEKLFF
TRBJ1-1,12,NA,TRBV30,CAWSVGGPEAFF
TRBJ2-5,14,NA,TRBV27,CASSWGQGGETQYF
TRBJ1-2,14,NA,TRBV5-4,CASSVDSISYGYTF
TRBJ1-4,14,NA,TRBV18,CASSPSVSNEKLFF
TRBJ2-2,15,once,TRBV7-2,CASRLDRVYTGELFF
TRBJ1-1,17,NA,TRBV6-1,CASSEAPPGQGWTEAFF
TRBJ1-6,17,NA,TRBV6-6,CASSPEGQGPINSPLHF
TRBJ2-3,15,NA,TRBV5-6,CASRRKGGGTDTQYF